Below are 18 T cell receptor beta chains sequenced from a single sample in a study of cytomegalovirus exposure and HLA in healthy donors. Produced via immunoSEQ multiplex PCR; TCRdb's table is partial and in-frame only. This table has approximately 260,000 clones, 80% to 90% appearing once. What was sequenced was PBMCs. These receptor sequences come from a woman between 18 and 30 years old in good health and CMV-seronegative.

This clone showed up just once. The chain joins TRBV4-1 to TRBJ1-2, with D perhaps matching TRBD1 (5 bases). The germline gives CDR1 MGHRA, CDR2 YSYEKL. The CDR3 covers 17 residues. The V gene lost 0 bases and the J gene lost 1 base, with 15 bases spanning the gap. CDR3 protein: CASSQEGQRPLNYGYTF. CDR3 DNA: TGCGCCAGCAGCCAAGAGGGGCAGAGGCCTCTTAACTATGGCTACACCTTC.

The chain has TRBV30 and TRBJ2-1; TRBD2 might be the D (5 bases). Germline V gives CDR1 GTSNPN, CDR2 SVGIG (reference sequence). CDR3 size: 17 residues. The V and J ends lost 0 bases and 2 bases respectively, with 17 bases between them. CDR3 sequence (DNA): TGTGCCTGGAGTGTACGAGGGCAGCTCCGTACCTACAATGAGCAGTTCTTC. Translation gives CAWSVRGQLRTYNEQFF. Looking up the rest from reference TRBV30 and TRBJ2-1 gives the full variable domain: SQTIHQWPATLVQPVGSPLSLECTVEGTSNPNLYWYRQAAGRGLQLLFYSVGIGQISSEVPQNLSASRPQDRQFILSSKKLLLSDSGFYLCAWSVRGQLRTYNEQFFGPGTRLTVL.

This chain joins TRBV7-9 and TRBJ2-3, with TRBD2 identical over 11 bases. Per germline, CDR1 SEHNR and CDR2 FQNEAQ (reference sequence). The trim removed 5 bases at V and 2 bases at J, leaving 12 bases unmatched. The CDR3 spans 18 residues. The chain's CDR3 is CASSPGLADFTLTDTQYF. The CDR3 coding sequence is TGTGCCAGCAGCCCGGGACTAGCGGACTTTACCCTCACAGATACGCAGTATTTT.

The chain's CDR3 is CASSYSLDGYTF. For the CDR3, the DNA is TGTGCCAGCAGTTACTCCTTAGATGGCTACACCTTC. J is TRBJ1-2 and V is TRBV6-5, with D uncertain. Germline lookup yields CDR1 MNHEY and CDR2 SVGAGI. The germline V and J ends were trimmed by 0 bases and 6 bases, with 5 bases remaining between them. This CDR3 region has 12 residues.

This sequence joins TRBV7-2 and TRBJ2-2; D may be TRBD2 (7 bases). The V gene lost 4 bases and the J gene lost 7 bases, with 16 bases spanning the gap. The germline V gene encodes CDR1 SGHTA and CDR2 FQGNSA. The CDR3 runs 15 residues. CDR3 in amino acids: CASSSRGAEGGELFF. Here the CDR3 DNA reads TGTGCCAGCAGCTCCCGGGGGGCCGAAGGCGGGGAGCTGTTTTTT.

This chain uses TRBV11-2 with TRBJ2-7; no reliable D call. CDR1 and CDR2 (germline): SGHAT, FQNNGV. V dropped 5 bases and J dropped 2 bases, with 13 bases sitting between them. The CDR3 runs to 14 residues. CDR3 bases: TGTGCCAGCAGCCTCACTAACGCGGCCTACGAGCAGTACTTC. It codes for CASSLTNAAYEQYF. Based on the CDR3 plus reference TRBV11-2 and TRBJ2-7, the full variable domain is EAGVAQSPRYKIIEKRQSVAFWCNPISGHATLYWYQQILGQGPKLLIQFQNNGVVDDSQLPKDRFSAERLKGVDSTLKIQPAKLEDSAVYLCASSLTNAAYEQYFGPGTRLTVT.

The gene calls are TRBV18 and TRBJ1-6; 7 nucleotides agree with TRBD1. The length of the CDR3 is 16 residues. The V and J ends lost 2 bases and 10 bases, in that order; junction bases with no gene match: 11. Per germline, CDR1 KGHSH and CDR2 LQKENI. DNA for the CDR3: TGTGCCAGCTCACCAGTTGGAAACAGGGGAGAATCACCCCTCCACTTT. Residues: CASSPVGNRGESPLHF.

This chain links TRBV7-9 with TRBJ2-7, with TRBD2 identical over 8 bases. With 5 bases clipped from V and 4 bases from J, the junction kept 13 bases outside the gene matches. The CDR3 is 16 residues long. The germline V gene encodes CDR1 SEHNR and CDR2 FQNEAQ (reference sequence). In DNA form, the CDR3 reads TGTGCCAGCAGCGCGTCCCTGAGCGGGAGCGTATACGAGCAGTACTTC. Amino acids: CASSASLSGSVYEQYF.

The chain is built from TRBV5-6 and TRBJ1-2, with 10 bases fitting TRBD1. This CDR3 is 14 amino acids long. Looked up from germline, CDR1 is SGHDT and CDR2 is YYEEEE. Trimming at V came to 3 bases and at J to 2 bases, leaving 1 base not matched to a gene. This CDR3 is CASSWGQGNYGYTF. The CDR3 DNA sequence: TGTGCCAGCAGCTGGGGACAGGGGAACTATGGCTACACCTTC. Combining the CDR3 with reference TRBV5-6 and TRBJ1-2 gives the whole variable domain DAGVTQSPTHLIKTRGQQVTLRCSPKSGHDTVSWYQQALGQGPQFIFQYYEEEERQRGNFPDRFSGHQFPNYSSELNVNALLLGDSALYLCASSWGQGNYGYTFGSGTRLTVV.

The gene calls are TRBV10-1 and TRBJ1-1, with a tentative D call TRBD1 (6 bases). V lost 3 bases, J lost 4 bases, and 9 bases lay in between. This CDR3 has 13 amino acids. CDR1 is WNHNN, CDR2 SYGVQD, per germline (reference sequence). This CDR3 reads CASSEAGVTEAFF. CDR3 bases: TGCGCCAGCAGTGAAGCAGGGGTCACTGAAGCTTTCTTT.

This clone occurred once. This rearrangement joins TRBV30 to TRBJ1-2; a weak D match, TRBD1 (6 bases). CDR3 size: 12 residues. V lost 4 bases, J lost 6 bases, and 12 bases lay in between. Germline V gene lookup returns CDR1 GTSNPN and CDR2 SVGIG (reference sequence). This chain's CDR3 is CAWTLPGDGYTF. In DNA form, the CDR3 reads TGTGCCTGGACCCTCCCAGGGGATGGCTACACCTTC.

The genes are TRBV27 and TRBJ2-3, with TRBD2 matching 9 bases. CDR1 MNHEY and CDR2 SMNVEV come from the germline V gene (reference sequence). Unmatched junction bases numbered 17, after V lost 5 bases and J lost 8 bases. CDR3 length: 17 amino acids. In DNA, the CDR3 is TGTGCCAGCAGTCCCCCCCGGAGAGCGGGGGGAATGGTTACGCAGTATTTT. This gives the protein CASSPPRRAGGMVTQYF.

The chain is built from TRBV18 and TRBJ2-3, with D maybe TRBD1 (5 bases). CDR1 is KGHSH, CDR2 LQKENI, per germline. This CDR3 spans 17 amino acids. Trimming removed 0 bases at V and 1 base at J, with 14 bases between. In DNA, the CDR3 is TGTGCCAGCTCACCACCGCAGGGCCACCGGGGCACAGATACGCAGTATTTT. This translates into CASSPPQGHRGTDTQYF.

CDR3: CASSLRGRGLAGRETQYF. In DNA form, the CDR3 reads TGTGCCAGCAGCCTTAGGGGTCGCGGACTAGCGGGGCGGGAGACCCAGTACTTC. The gene calls are TRBV11-1 and TRBJ2-5, with 12 bases lining up with TRBD2. Germline CDR1 SGHAT, CDR2 FQDESV (reference sequence). V was clipped by 5 bases and J by 5 bases; unmatched bases: 15. The CDR3 has 18 amino acids.

CDR3 region: CASNGGRATDTQYF. In DNA, the CDR3 is TGTGCCAGCAACGGCGGGAGGGCCACAGATACGCAGTATTTT. The chain is built from TRBV6-1 and TRBJ2-3, with 9 bases fitting TRBD2. This CDR3 comprises 14 residues. Unmatched junction bases numbered 4, after V lost 7 bases and J lost 2 bases. Germline V gene sequence: CDR1 MNHNS, CDR2 SASEGT.

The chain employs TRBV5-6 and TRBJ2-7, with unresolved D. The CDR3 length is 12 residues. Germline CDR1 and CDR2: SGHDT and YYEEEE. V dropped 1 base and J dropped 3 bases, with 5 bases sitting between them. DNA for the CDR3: TGTGCCAGCAGCTTGCGGGTCTACGAGCAGTACTTC. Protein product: CASSLRVYEQYF. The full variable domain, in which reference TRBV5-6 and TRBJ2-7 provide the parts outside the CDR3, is DAGVTQSPTHLIKTRGQQVTLRCSPKSGHDTVSWYQQALGQGPQFIFQYYEEEERQRGNFPDRFSGHQFPNYSSELNVNALLLGDSALYLCASSLRVYEQYFGPGTRLTVT.

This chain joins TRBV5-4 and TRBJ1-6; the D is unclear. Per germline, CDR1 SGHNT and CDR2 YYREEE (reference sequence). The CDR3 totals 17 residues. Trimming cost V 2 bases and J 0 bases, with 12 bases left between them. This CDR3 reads CASSFSFRSSYNSPLHF. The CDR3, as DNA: TGTGCCAGCAGCTTCAGTTTTCGGAGCTCCTATAATTCACCCCTCCACTTT. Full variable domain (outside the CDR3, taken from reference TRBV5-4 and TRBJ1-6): ETGVTQSPTHLIKTRGQQVTLRCSSQSGHNTVSWYQQALGQGPQFIFQYYREEENGRGNFPPRFSGLQFPNYSSELNVNALELDDSALYLCASSFSFRSSYNSPLHFGNGTRLTVT.

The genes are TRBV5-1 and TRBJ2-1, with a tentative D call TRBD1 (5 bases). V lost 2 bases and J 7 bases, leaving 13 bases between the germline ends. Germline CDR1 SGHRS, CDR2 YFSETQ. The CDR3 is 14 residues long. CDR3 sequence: CASSFGQGTNEQFF. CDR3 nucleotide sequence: TGCGCCAGCAGCTTCGGGCAGGGCACGAATGAGCAGTTCTTC.